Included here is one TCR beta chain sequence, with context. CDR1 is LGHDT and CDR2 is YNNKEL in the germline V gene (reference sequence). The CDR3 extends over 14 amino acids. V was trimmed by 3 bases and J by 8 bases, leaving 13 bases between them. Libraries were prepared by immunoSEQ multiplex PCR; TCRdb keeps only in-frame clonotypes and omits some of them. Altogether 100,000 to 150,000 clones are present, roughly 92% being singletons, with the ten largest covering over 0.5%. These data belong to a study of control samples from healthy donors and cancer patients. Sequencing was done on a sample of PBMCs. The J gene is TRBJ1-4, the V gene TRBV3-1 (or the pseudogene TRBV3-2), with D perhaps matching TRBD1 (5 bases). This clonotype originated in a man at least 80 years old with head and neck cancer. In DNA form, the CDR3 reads TGTGCCAGCAGCCAGAGGAGGGGAAACGAAAAACTGTTTTTT. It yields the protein CASSQRRGNEKLFF.